These T cell receptor beta chains were read from a single sample in a study of shared clonotypes between healthy human individuals. Sequencing used immunoSEQ multiplex PCR; TCRdb keeps in-frame clones, though not all of them. The sample consists of over a million clones, around 78% of them appearing once. The sequencing input was memory CD4+ T cells from PBMCs. All receptors derive from a man aged 18 to 30 in good health. Some clones in this sample may be carry-over from other donors' samples. CDR3s include the opening cysteine and the closing phenylalanine or tryptophan. D genes are given only for firm matches. Only part of the rows carry a size: once, few, many, or a class if the clone is expanded.

d_gene	abundance	v_gene	j_gene	CDR3aa	CDR3nt
TRBD1	NA	TRBV5-1	TRBJ2-1	CASSSGTGAYNEQFF	TGCGCCAGCAGCTCCGGGACAGGGGCCTACAATGAGCAGTTCTTC
NA	NA	TRBV5-1	TRBJ1-4	CASSLVGDEKLFF	TGCGCCAGCAGCTTGGTAGGCGACGAAAAACTGTTTTTT
TRBD2	NA	TRBV6-5	TRBJ2-7	CASSKTSGEQYF	TGTGCCAGCAGTAAAACTAGCGGCGAGCAGTACTTC
TRBD2	NA	TRBV5-1	TRBJ2-1	CASSPRTSANEQFF	TGCGCCAGCAGCCCTCGGACTAGCGCGAATGAGCAGTTCTTC
NA	NA	TRBV4-3	TRBJ1-1	CASSQDLPGLNTEAFF	TGCGCCAGCAGCCAAGATCTACCGGGGTTGAACACTGAAGCTTTCTTT
NA	NA	TRBV5-6	TRBJ2-3	CASRPDSTDTQYF	TGTGCCAGCAGACCCGACAGCACAGATACGCAGTATTTT
NA	NA	TRBV7-2	TRBJ1-1	CASSADINTEAFF	TGTGCCAGCAGCGCAGACATCAACACTGAAGCTTTCTTT
NA	NA	TRBV10-1	TRBJ1-1	CASSESSTLYTEAFF	TGCGCCAGCAGTGAGTCTTCTACACTGTACACTGAAGCTTTCTTT
NA	once	TRBV5-1	TRBJ2-1	CASSFSGSSYNEQFF	TGCGCCAGCAGCTTTAGCGGATCTTCCTACAATGAGCAGTTCTTC
NA	NA	TRBV7-8	TRBJ1-4	CASSPQGASNEKLFF	TGTGCCAGCAGCCCCCAAGGGGCGTCTAATGAAAAACTGTTTTTT
NA	NA	TRBV5-1	TRBJ1-1	CASSGIRGTHSTAFF	TGCGCCAGCAGTGGTATTAGAGGGACACACAGTACAGCTTTCTTT
NA	once	TRBV9	TRBJ2-2	CASSERGPNTGELFF	TGTGCCAGCAGCGAGAGGGGACCGAACACCGGGGAGCTGTTTTTT
NA	NA	TRBV4-1	TRBJ1-2	CASSQGGRVSYGYTF	TGCGCCAGCAGCCAAGGTGGCAGGGTGAGCTATGGCTACACCTTC
TRBD1	NA	TRBV5-6	TRBJ2-3	CASSDVRGPLRTDTQYF	TGTGCCAGCAGCGACGTTAGGGGGCCTCTACGCACAGATACGCAGTATTTT
TRBD1	NA	TRBV14	TRBJ1-2	CASSQETGARYGYTF	TGTGCCAGCAGCCAGGAAACAGGGGCCCGCTATGGCTACACCTTC
TRBD1	NA	TRBV19	TRBJ1-3	CASNPRDRGNTIYF	TGTGCCAGTAACCCCCGGGACAGGGGAAACACCATATATTTT
TRBD1	NA	TRBV2	TRBJ2-2	CASSQQGAANTGELFF	TGTGCCAGCAGTCAACAGGGGGCAGCGAACACCGGGGAGCTGTTTTTT
NA	NA	TRBV19	TRBJ2-7	CASSIVDSSYEQYF	TGTGCCAGTAGTATAGTAGACAGCTCCTACGAGCAGTACTTC
NA	NA	TRBV28	TRBJ1-2	CASRGRTASYGYTF	TGTGCCAGCAGGGGTCGGACGGCTAGTTATGGCTACACCTTC
NA	NA	TRBV4-1	TRBJ1-5	CASSQDYGGLSQHF	TGCGCCAGCAGCCAAGATTATGGCGGTCTATCCCAGCATTTT
TRBD1	many	TRBV28	TRBJ1-2	CASSPLDRHGYTF	TGTGCCAGCAGTCCCCTGGACAGGCACGGCTACACCTTC
NA	NA	TRBV11-3	TRBJ2-1	CASSASRSSYNEQFF	TGTGCCAGCAGCGCCTCCAGGAGCTCCTACAATGAGCAGTTCTTC
NA	NA	TRBV27	TRBJ2-5	CASSLRGLQETQYF	TGTGCCAGCAGTTTACGCGGACTGCAAGAGACCCAGTACTTC
NA	NA	TRBV7-9	TRBJ1-3	CASSRTGSENTIYF	TGTGCCAGCAGCCGCACAGGGTCCGAAAACACCATATATTTT
TRBD1	NA	TRBV18	TRBJ1-5	CASSLTGTGGTQPQHF	TGTGCCAGCTCACTGACCGGGACAGGGGGCACTCAGCCCCAGCATTTT
NA	once	TRBV20-1	TRBJ2-7	CSASLAYEQYF	TGCAGTGCTAGTTTGGCCTACGAGCAGTACTTC
TRBD2	many	TRBV27	TRBJ2-1	CASRASGSYNEQFF	TGTGCCAGCAGGGCTAGCGGGAGCTACAATGAGCAGTTCTTC
NA	NA	TRBV28	TRBJ2-4	CASSLTGYGAKNIQYF	TGTGCCAGCAGTCTCACAGGGTATGGCGCCAAAAACATTCAGTACTTC
NA	NA	TRBV30	TRBJ2-3	CAWSGAAGPITDTQYF	TGTGCCTGGAGTGGAGCGGCGGGCCCAATCACAGATACGCAGTATTTT
NA	NA	TRBV18	TRBJ2-3	CASSPIRAGTSTDTQYF	TGTGCCAGCTCACCCATCCGAGCTGGCACTAGCACAGATACGCAGTATTTT
NA	NA	TRBV5-4	TRBJ1-2	CASSFYTGANYGYTF	TGTGCCAGCAGCTTCTACACCGGGGCTAACTATGGCTACACCTTC
NA	NA	TRBV6-6	TRBJ2-1	CASSYSLAGNFNEQFF	TGTGCCAGCAGTTACTCTCTAGCAGGTAACTTCAATGAGCAGTTCTTC
TRBD1	many	TRBV2	TRBJ2-1	CASSGGQGSYNEQFF	TGTGCCAGCAGCGGGGGACAGGGGTCCTACAATGAGCAGTTCTTC
TRBD1	few	TRBV5-1	TRBJ2-3	CASSLRTGREGTDTQYF	TGCGCCAGCAGCCTTCGGACAGGGCGGGAAGGCACAGATACGCAGTATTTT
TRBD2	NA	TRBV7-9	TRBJ2-1	CASSLTRLAGDGSEQFF	TGTGCCAGCAGCTTAACCAGACTAGCGGGAGATGGTAGTGAGCAGTTCTTC
TRBD2	many	TRBV15	TRBJ2-1	CATSRGSEFSGGSEQFF	TGTGCCACCAGCAGAGGCTCGGAGTTTAGCGGGGGGTCTGAGCAGTTCTTC
NA	once	TRBV18	TRBJ1-2	CASSPTDWSGYTF	TGTGCCAGCTCACCGACCGACTGGAGTGGCTACACCTTC
TRBD2	few	TRBV5-1	TRBJ2-1	CASSLSTSGNTGEQFF	TGCGCCAGCAGCTTGAGTACTAGCGGGAACACTGGGGAGCAGTTCTTC
NA	NA	TRBV6-5	TRBJ2-3	CASRPAGPVDTQYF	TGTGCCAGCAGACCAGCGGGCCCCGTAGATACGCAGTATTTT
TRBD1	few	TRBV5-1	TRBJ2-7	CASSLVQGRGEQYF	TGCGCCAGCAGCTTGGTACAGGGGAGAGGCGAGCAGTACTTC
NA	NA	TRBV5-4	TRBJ1-1	CASSGWTDLYTEAFF	TGTGCCAGCAGCGGGTGGACAGACCTCTACACTGAAGCTTTCTTT
TRBD2	NA	TRBV2	TRBJ2-1	CASRLGGGPGLAGDNEQFF	TGTGCCAGCAGGCTAGGAGGCGGGCCGGGACTAGCGGGGGACAATGAGCAGTTCTTC
NA	NA	TRBV18	TRBJ1-1	CASSHDHNTEAFF	TGTGCCAGCTCACATGACCATAACACTGAAGCTTTCTTT
NA	NA	TRBV28	TRBJ2-5	CASSPGASRAETQYF	TGTGCCAGCAGTCCCGGGGCCTCAAGGGCGGAGACCCAGTACTTC
TRBD1	NA	TRBV7-8	TRBJ2-5	CASSLDPPRGFNQETQYF	TGTGCCAGCAGCTTAGACCCCCCCAGGGGGTTTAACCAAGAGACCCAGTACTTC
NA	NA	TRBV28	TRBJ1-1	CASSPPENTEAFF	TGTGCCAGCAGTCCCCCGGAGAACACTGAAGCTTTCTTT
NA	NA	TRBV5-6	TRBJ2-7	CASSPGEFASEQYF	TGTGCCAGCAGCCCCGGGGAGTTTGCCTCCGAGCAGTACTTC
NA	NA	TRBV11-2	TRBJ2-3	CASSQVLERNTQYF	TGTGCCAGCAGCCAGGTCTTGGAGAGAAATACGCAGTATTTT
NA	NA	TRBV5-6	TRBJ2-7	CASSLRKAWVTYEQYF	TGTGCCAGCAGCTTGCGAAAGGCATGGGTCACCTACGAGCAGTACTTC
TRBD1	NA	TRBV5-8	TRBJ1-5	CASSDGTALRQPQHF	TGTGCCAGCAGCGATGGGACAGCCCTTCGTCAGCCCCAGCATTTT
TRBD1	NA	TRBV28	TRBJ1-2	CASFEGATYGYTF	TGTGCCAGCTTCGAGGGGGCGACCTATGGCTACACCTTC
TRBD1	NA	TRBV2	TRBJ2-7	CASSPGTGPYEQYF	TGTGCCAGCAGTCCAGGGACAGGCCCCTACGAGCAGTACTTC
TRBD1	NA	TRBV6-1	TRBJ1-6	CASSVGTEGSPLHF	TGTGCCAGCAGTGTTGGGACAGAAGGTTCACCCCTCCACTTT